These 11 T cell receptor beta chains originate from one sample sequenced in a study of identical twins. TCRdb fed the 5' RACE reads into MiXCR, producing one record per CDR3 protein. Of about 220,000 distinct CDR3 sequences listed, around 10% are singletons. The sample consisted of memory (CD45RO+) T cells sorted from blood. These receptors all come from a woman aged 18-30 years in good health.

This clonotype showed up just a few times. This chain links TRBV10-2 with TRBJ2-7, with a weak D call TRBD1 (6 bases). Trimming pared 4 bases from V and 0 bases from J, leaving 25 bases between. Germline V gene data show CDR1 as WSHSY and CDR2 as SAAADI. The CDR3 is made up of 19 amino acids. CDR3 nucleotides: TGCGCCAGCAGTGCTAAATCAATGTCAGGGGCCGCGGGCTCCTACGAGCAGTACTTC. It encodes CASSAKSMSGAAGSYEQYF.

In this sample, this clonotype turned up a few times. The CDR3 sequence is CATKGSTDTQYF. CDR3 nucleotide sequence: TGTGCCACCAAGGGGAGCACAGATACGCAGTATTTT. The chain couples TRBV24-1 to TRBJ2-3; tentatively, D is TRBD1 (5 bases). V lost 8 bases and J lost 0, with 5 bases in between. The CDR3 length is 12 residues. Germline CDR1 reads KGHDR; CDR2 reads SFDVKD.

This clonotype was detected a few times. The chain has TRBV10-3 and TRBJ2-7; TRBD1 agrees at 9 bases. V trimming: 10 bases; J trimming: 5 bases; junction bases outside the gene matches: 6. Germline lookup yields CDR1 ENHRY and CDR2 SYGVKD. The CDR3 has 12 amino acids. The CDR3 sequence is CATAGQGDEQYF. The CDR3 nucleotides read TGTGCCACCGCGGGACAGGGTGACGAGCAGTACTTC.

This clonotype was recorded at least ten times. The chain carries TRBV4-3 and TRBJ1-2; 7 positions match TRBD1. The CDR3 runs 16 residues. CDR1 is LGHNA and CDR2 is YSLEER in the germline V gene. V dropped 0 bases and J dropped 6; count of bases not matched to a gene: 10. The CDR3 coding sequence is TGCGCCAGCAGCCAAGATAACAACAGGGGCGGAAATGGCTACACCTTC. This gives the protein CASSQDNNRGGNGYTF.

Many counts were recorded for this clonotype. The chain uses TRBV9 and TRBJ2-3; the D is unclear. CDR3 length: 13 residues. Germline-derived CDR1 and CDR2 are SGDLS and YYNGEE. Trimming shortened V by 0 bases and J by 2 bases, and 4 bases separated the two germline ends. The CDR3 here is CASSVGDTDTQYF. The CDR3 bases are TGTGCCAGCAGCGTAGGCGACACAGATACGCAGTATTTT.

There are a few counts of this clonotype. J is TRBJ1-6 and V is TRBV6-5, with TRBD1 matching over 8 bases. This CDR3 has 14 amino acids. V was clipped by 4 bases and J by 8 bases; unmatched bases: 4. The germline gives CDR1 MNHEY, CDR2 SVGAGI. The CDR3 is CASSSGQGHSPLHF. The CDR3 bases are TGTGCCAGCAGTTCCGGACAGGGACATTCACCCCTCCACTTT.

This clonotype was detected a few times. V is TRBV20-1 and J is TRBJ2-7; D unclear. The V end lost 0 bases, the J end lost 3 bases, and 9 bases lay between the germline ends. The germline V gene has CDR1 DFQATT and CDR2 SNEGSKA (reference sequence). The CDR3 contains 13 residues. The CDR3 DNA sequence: TGCAGTGCTAGAGATGGGCAGGTCTACGAGCAGTACTTC. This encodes CSARDGQVYEQYF.

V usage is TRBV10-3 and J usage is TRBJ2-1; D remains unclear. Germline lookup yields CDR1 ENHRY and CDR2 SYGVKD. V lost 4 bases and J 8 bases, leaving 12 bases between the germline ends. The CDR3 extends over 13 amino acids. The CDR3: CAISVAVSHEQFF. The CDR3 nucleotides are TGTGCCATCAGTGTGGCGGTTTCACATGAGCAGTTCTTC.

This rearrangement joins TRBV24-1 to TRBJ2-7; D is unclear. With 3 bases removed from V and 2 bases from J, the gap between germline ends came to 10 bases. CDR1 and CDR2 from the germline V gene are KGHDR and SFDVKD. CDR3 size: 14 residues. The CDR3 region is CATSDGVPPYEQYF. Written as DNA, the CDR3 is TGTGCCACCAGTGATGGGGTCCCTCCCTACGAGCAGTACTTC.

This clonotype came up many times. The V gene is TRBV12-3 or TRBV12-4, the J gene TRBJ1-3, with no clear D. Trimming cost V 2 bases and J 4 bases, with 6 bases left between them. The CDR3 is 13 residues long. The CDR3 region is CASSLFEGNTIYF. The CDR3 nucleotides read TGTGCCAGCAGTTTATTTGAGGGAAACACCATATATTTT.

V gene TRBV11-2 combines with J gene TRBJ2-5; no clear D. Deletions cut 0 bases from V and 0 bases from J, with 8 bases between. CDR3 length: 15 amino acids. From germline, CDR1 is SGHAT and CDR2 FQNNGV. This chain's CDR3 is CASSLDPQYQETQYF. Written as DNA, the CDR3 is TGTGCCAGCAGCTTAGATCCCCAGTACCAAGAGACCCAGTACTTC.